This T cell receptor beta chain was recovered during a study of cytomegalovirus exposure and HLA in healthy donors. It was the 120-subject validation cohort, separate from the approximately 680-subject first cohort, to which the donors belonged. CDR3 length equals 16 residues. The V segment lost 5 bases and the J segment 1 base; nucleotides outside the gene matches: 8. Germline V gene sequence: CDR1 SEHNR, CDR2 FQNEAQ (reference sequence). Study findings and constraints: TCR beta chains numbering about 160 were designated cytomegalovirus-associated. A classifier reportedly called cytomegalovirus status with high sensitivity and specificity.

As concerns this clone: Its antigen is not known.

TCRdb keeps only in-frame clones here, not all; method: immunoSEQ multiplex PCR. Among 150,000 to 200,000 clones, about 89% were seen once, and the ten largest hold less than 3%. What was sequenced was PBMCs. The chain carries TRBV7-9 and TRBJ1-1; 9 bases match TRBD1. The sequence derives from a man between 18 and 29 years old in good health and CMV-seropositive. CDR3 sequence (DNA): TGTGCCAGCAGCCCTACAGGGGGCGATTGGAACACTGAAGCTTTCTTT. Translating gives CASSPTGGDWNTEAFF. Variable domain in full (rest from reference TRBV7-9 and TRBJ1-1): DTGVSQNPRHKITKRGQNVTFRCDPISEHNRLYWYRQTLGQGPEFLTYFQNEAQLEKSRLLSDRFSAERPKGSFSTLEIQRTEQGDSAMYLCASSPTGGDWNTEAFFGQGTRLTVV.